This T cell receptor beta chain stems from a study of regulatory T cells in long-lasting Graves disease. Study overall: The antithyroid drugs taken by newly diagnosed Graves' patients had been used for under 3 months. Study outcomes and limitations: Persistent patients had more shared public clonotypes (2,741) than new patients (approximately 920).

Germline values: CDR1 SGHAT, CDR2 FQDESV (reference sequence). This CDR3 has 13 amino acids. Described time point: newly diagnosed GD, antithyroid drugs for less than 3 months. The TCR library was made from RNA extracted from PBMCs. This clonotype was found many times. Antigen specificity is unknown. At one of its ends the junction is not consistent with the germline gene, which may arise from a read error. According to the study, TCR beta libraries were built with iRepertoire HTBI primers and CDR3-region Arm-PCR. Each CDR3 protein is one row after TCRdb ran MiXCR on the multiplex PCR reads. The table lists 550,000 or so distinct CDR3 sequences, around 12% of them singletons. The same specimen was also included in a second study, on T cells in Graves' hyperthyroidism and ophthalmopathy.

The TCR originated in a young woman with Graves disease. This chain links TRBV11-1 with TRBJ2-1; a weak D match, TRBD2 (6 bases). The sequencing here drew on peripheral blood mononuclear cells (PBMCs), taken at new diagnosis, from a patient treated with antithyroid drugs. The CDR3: CASSLGGGPSKFF. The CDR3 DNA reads TGCGCCAGCAGCTTAGGAGGAGGGCCGTCGAAGTTCTTC.